This TCR beta chain was identified during a study of T-cell memory formation after mild COVID-19. This CDR3 comprises 14 residues. Per the germline V gene, CDR1 is SEHNR and CDR2 is FQNEAQ (reference sequence). The junction had 6 bases not matched to a gene; V was cut back by 5 bases and J by 5 bases. There are many counts of this clonotype. The antigen is undetermined. Overall study results and limits: Later expanders leaned CD4+, whereas clones that contracted between day 15 and 85 were balanced CD4/CD8.

TCR alpha and TCR beta cDNA libraries with sample barcodes and UMIs came from 5'RACE using constant-segment primers. TCRdb re-analysed the 5' RACE reads in MiXCR, keeping a single row per CDR3 protein. The data show approximately 400,000 distinct CDR3 sequences, roughly 24% seen once. Specimen: PBMCs or a T cell subset sorted from them (not recorded which). The receptor was derived from an adult woman who had mild COVID-19 (a few samples of this study predate the infection). Cell type and time point are not known. The chain has TRBV7-9 and TRBJ2-1; 7 nucleotides align to TRBD2. The CDR3 sequence is CASSPSGMDNEQFF. The CDR3 DNA is TGTGCCAGCAGCCCTAGCGGAATGGACAATGAGCAGTTCTTC.